The 22 T cell receptor beta chains below all came from one sample that was sequenced in a study of T cell repertoires in cytomegalovirus infection. TCRdb passed the reads through MiXCR, listing each CDR3 protein once. The data contain some 560,000 distinct CDR3 sequences, approximately 40% of them singletons. No antigen is known for these receptors. Sample: cultured PBMCs, taken from culture after CMV antigen stimulation. Receptors originate from a human donor in good health (CMV status not recorded). Some clones in this sample may be carry-over from other donors' samples.

This clonotype occurred a few times. This chain links TRBV7-6 with TRBJ2-7; no clear D gene. The CDR3 has 13 residues. With 5 bases removed from V and 4 bases from J, the gap between germline ends came to 12 bases. CDR1 SGHVS and CDR2 FNYEAQ come from the germline V gene. CDR3 sequence reads: CASSQTRTYEQYF. In nucleotides, the CDR3 is TGTGCCAGCAGCCAAACACGAACTTACGAGCAGTACTTC. The entire variable domain, with the rest obtained from reference TRBV7-6 and TRBJ2-7, is as follows: GAGVSQSPRYKVTKRGQDVALRCDPISGHVSLYWYRQALGQGPEFLTYFNYEAQQDKSGLPNDRFSAERPEGSISTLTIQRTEQRDSAMYRCASSQTRTYEQYFGPGTRLTVT.

The chain employs TRBV7-9 and TRBJ2-3; no firm D call. Germline loops: CDR1 SEHNR, CDR2 FQNEAQ (reference sequence). With 6 bases removed from V and 0 bases from J, the gap between germline ends came to 7 bases. This CDR3 is built from 13 residues. CDR3 bases: TGTGCCAGCAGTTGGGCTAGCACAGATACGCAGTATTTT. Translation gives CASSWASTDTQYF. Full variable domain (missing parts from reference TRBV7-9 and TRBJ2-3): DTGVSQNPRHKITKRGQNVTFRCDPISEHNRLYWYRQTLGQGPEFLTYFQNEAQLEKSRLLSDRFSAERPKGSFSTLEIQRTEQGDSAMYLCASSWASTDTQYFGPGTRLTVL.

V is TRBV7-2 and J is TRBJ2-1, with 8 nucleotides matching TRBD1. CDR3 length equals 16 residues. Trimming cost V 5 bases and J 6 bases; bases outside gene matches: 12. The germline gives CDR1 SGHTA, CDR2 FQGNSA. CDR3 bases: TGTGCCAGCAGCCCTATCCAGGGGGCTTGGAGCAATGAGCAGTTCTTC. Its protein product is CASSPIQGAWSNEQFF.

The chain joins TRBV12-3 or TRBV12-4 to TRBJ2-1, with D possibly TRBD1 on 6 matching bases. V gave up 4 bases and J gave up 2 bases, with 15 bases separating them. The CDR3 covers 16 residues. The chain's CDR3 is CASSSTPWTAYNEQFF. The CDR3 coding sequence is TGTGCCAGCAGTTCCACGCCCTGGACAGCCTACAATGAGCAGTTCTTC.

The V and J genes are TRBV5-4 and TRBJ2-5; the D gene could be TRBD1 or TRBD2 (5 bases each). The V and J ends lost 0 bases and 4 bases respectively, with 16 bases between them. Germline CDR1 SGHNT, CDR2 YYREEE (reference sequence). The CDR3 length is 16 residues. The CDR3 DNA reads TGTGCCAGCAGCTTGGTGGGACCCCAACGAGGAGAGACCCAGTACTTC. Protein: CASSLVGPQRGETQYF.

This chain uses TRBV30 with TRBJ1-6; TRBD1 aligns across 7 bases. J was trimmed by 7 bases and V by 4 bases; bases with no gene match: 1. Germline V lookup: CDR1 GTSNPN, CDR2 SVGIG (reference sequence). There are 12 residues in the CDR3. The CDR3 here is CAWTGGNSPLHF. CDR3 DNA: TGTGCCTGGACAGGGGGGAATTCACCCCTCCACTTT.

The chain links TRBV7-8 to TRBJ2-3; weak D call: TRBD2 (5 bases). From germline, CDR1 is SGHVS and CDR2 FQNEAQ. Trimming left V 0 bases short and J 1 base short, with 8 bases between. The length of the CDR3 is 15 residues. The DNA for the CDR3 is TGTGCCAGCAGCTTAGCCGGGGTGGGCACAGATACGCAGTATTTT. It specifies CASSLAGVGTDTQYF.

This clonotype was observed a few times. The junction departs from germline at one end; a sequencing error may be responsible. The rearrangement uses TRBV6-5 and TRBJ1-3, with D unresolved. Germline V gene data show CDR1 as MNHEY and CDR2 as SVGAGI. The length of the CDR3 is 15 residues. This CDR3 reads CASTGRSLTGNTIYF. The CDR3 coding sequence is TGTGCCAGCACTGGACGGTCTCTGACTGGAAATACCATATATTTT.

This clonotype came up many times. This rearrangement joins TRBV7-2 to TRBJ2-5; D not resolved. This CDR3 has 13 amino acids. V was pared by 6 bases and J by 2 bases, with 10 bases between. The germline V gene encodes CDR1 SGHTA and CDR2 FQGNSA. The CDR3 loop reads CASRPAPQETQYF. The CDR3 DNA is TGTGCCAGCAGGCCCGCTCCACAAGAGACCCAGTACTTC.

The chain employs TRBV10-3 and TRBJ2-1, with D tentatively TRBD2 (6 bases). The CDR3 is made up of 16 amino acids. Germline V gene lookup returns CDR1 ENHRY and CDR2 SYGVKD. V was clipped by 3 bases and J by 5 bases, with 17 bases between them. The CDR3 sequence: CAISEVRTGDHNEQFF. As DNA, the CDR3 is TGTGCCATCAGTGAAGTGAGAACGGGGGACCACAATGAGCAGTTCTTC.

J is TRBJ2-3 and V is TRBV20-1; 9 positions match TRBD1. The CDR3 runs to 14 residues. Trimming cost V 2 bases and J 6 bases; bases outside gene matches: 6. Germline CDR1 is DFQATT and CDR2 is SNEGSKA (reference sequence). The CDR3 sequence: CSARRTGVPDTQYF. The CDR3, as DNA: TGCAGTGCTAGACGGACAGGGGTGCCGGATACGCAGTATTTT.

This chain connects TRBV6-1 to TRBJ2-2; unclear D gene. V was trimmed by 2 bases and J by 0 bases, leaving 4 bases between them. This CDR3 has 14 amino acids. Germline V lookup: CDR1 MNHNS, CDR2 SASEGT. The CDR3 DNA is TGTGCCAGCAGTGAACAGCCGAACACCGGGGAGCTGTTTTTT. It codes for CASSEQPNTGELFF.

The chain combines TRBV6-8 with TRBJ2-4; 9 bases map to TRBD2. The CDR3 is 17 residues long. V shed 6 bases, J shed 11 bases, and the junction held 20 bases outside the gene matches. The germline V gene encodes CDR1 MNHGY and CDR2 SAAAGT. The CDR3 here is CASSGGLASQSSVFQYF. Written as DNA, the CDR3 is TGTGCCAGCAGCGGTGGACTAGCGTCCCAATCCAGCGTCTTTCAGTACTTC.

The gene calls are TRBV27 and TRBJ2-7; the D gene is possibly TRBD2 (5 bases). The CDR3 length is 16 residues. Germline values: CDR1 MNHEY, CDR2 SMNVEV (reference sequence). V was clipped by 0 bases and J by 4 bases, with 16 bases between them. The CDR3 spells CASSLSGGLSRYEQYF. For the CDR3, the DNA is TGTGCCAGCAGTTTATCCGGAGGACTTTCACGGTACGAGCAGTACTTC.

The chain has TRBV7-4 and TRBJ2-1; TRBD1 agrees at 7 bases. Germline lookup yields CDR1 SGHVT and CDR2 SQSDAQ. There are 16 residues in the CDR3. Trimming took 6 bases from V and 8 from J; bases not matched to a gene: 16. DNA for the CDR3: TGTGCCAGCAGAAGCCGGGACAGTGTTTCTTTGGATGAGCAGTTCTTC. This codes for CASRSRDSVSLDEQFF.

This sequence joins TRBV7-2 and TRBJ2-7; D unclear. Germline CDR1 is SGHTA and CDR2 is FQGNSA. V lost 3 bases, J lost 3 bases, and 9 bases lay in between. This CDR3 has 13 residues. The CDR3 nucleotides read TGTGCCAGCAGCTTTAGTTACCTCTACGAGCAGTACTTC. Amino acids: CASSFSYLYEQYF.

The chain is built from TRBV19 and TRBJ1-2; D is undetermined. The CDR3 is 17 residues long. The V end was cut by 5 bases, the J end by 0 bases, with 19 bases between. Looked up from germline, CDR1 is LNHDA and CDR2 is SQIVND (reference sequence). The CDR3 coding sequence is TGTGCCAGTAGTTCGGCTCCAGCGGACCCAGCTAACTATGGCTACACCTTC. Its translation: CASSSAPADPANYGYTF. Using reference TRBV19 and TRBJ1-2 for the parts outside the CDR3, the full variable domain is DGGITQSPKYLFRKEGQNVTLSCEQNLNHDAMYWYRQDPGQGLRLIYYSQIVNDFQKGDIAEGYSVSREKKESFPLTVTSAQKNPTAFYLCASSSAPADPANYGYTFGSGTRLTVV.

The chain carries TRBV10-3 and TRBJ2-3; D unclear. The V gene's germline CDR1 is ENHRY and CDR2 SYGVKD. The CDR3 is 17 residues long. Trimming removed 4 bases from V and 4 bases from J, with 21 bases in between. The CDR3 reads CAISARTVWSPADTQYF. The DNA of the CDR3 is TGTGCCATCAGTGCCCGCACCGTGTGGAGTCCTGCAGATACGCAGTATTTT.

The chain joins TRBV6-8 to TRBJ2-1; 7 bases line up with TRBD2. CDR1 is MNHGY, CDR2 SAAAGT, per germline. V was clipped by 5 bases and J by 2 bases; unmatched bases: 9. There are 16 residues in the CDR3. CDR3 coding DNA: TGTGCCAGCAGTCGCGGGGGAGGTTGGGCCTACAATGAGCAGTTCTTC. It encodes CASSRGGGWAYNEQFF.

This rearrangement joins TRBV6-1 to TRBJ1-2, with TRBD1 as a possible D gene (6 bases). The CDR3 sequence is 13 residues long. V was clipped by 4 bases and J by 3 bases, with 9 bases between them. Germline CDR1 reads MNHNS; CDR2 reads SASEGT. In nucleotides, the CDR3 is TGTGCCAGCAGTGGTTCAGGGGACTATGGCTACACCTTC. Its translation is CASSGSGDYGYTF.

This chain uses TRBV19 with TRBJ2-5, with D perhaps TRBD1 (6 bases). The V and J ends lost 10 bases and 5 bases respectively, with 8 bases between them. Germline V gene data show CDR1 as LNHDA and CDR2 as SQIVND (reference sequence). The CDR3 is 10 residues long. The CDR3 loop is CATGQETQYF. CDR3 sequence (DNA): TGTGCCACCGGACAGGAGACCCAGTACTTC.

The rearrangement links TRBV6-6 to TRBJ2-1; 11 nucleotides match TRBD2. Germline V gives CDR1 MNHNY, CDR2 SVGAGI (reference sequence). The CDR3 contains 16 residues. With V trimmed by 4 bases and J by 2 bases, 4 bases remained unmatched. The CDR3 sequence: CASSWRLAGTYNEQFF. The CDR3 DNA reads as TGTGCCAGCAGTTGGCGACTAGCGGGGACCTACAATGAGCAGTTCTTC.